This T cell receptor beta chain was documented in a study of shared clonotypes between healthy human individuals. Study-level findings and limits: The sharing of 5% to 5.5% of naive CD4 clonotypes was seen across a handful of donors.

Concerning this clone: Its antigen remains unknown.

Per the germline V gene, CDR1 is SNHLY and CDR2 is FYNNEI. V shed 3 bases, J shed 11 bases, and the junction held 10 bases outside the gene matches. CDR3 length equals 13 residues. Clones were sequenced by immunoSEQ multiplex PCR, and TCRdb holds only the in-frame ones, with some missing. Altogether roughly 680,000 clones are present, approximately 77% being singletons, with the ten largest covering about 1.8%. The investigators split CD4+ cells into a CD45RA+ naive subset and a CD45RA-negative memory subset. V gene TRBV2 combines with J gene TRBJ2-7, with 7 bases fitting TRBD1. The source of this sequence is a woman aged 30 to 39 in good health. Sample: memory CD4+ T cells sorted from blood. Described subset: CD45RA-negative fraction. CDR3 coding DNA: TGTGCCAGCAGTGAGACCGGACAGGCGAAGGAGTACTTC. As protein: CASSETGQAKEYF. The variable domain in full, with the rest retrieved from reference TRBV2 and TRBJ2-7, is EPEVTQTPSHQVTQMGQEVILRCVPISNHLYFYWYRQILGQKVEFLVSFYNNEISEKSEIFDDQFSVERPDGSNFTLKIRSTKLEDSAMYFCASSETGQAKEYFGPGTRLTVT.